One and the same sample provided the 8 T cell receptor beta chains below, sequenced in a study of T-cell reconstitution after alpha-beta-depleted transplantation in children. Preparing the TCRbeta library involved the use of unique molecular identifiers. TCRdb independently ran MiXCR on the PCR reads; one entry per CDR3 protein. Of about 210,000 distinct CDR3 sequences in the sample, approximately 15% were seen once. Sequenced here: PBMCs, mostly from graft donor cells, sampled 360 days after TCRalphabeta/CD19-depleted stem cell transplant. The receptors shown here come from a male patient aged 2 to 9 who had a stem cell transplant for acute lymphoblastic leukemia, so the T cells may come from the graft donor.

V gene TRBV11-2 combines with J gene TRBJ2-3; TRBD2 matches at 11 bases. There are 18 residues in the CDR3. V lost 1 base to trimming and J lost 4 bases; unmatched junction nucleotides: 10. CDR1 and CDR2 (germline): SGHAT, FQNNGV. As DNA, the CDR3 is TGTGCCAGCAGCTTAGTCCTCCTAGCGGGAGGTGGGCCAGATACGCAGTATTTT. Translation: CASSLVLLAGGGPDTQYF.

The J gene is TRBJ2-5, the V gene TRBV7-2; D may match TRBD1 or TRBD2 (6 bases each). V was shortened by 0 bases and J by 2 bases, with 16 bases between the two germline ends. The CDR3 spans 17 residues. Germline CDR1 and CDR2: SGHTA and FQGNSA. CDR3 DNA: TGTGCCAGCAGCTTAGCCCCAAAGGGGGGCATACAAGAGACCCAGTACTTC. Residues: CASSLAPKGGIQETQYF.

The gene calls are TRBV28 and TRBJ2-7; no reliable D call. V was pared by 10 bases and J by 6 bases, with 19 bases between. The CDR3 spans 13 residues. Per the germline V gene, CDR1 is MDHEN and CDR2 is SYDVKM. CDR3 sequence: CATRPNLRTEQYF. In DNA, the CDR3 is TGTGCCACCCGACCCAACCTCCGCACCGAGCAGTACTTC.

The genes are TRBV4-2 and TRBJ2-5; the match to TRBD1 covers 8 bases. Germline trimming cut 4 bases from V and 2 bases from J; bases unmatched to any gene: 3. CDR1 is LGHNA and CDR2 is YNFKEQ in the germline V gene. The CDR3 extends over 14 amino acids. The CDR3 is CASSPRGPQETQYF. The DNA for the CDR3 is TGTGCCAGCAGCCCCAGGGGGCCGCAAGAGACCCAGTACTTC.

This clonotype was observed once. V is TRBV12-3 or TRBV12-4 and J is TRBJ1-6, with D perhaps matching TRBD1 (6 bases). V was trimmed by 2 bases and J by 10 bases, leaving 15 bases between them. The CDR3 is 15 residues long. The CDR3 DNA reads TGTGCCAGCAGTTTAAACAGGGTATCAGGATCACCCCTCCACTTT. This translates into CASSLNRVSGSPLHF.

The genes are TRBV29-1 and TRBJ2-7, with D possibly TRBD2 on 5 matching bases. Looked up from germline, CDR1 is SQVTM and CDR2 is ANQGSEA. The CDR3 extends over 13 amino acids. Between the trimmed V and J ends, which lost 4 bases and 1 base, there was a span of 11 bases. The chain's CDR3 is CSVGRGRSYEQYF. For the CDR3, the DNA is TGCAGCGTTGGCCGGGGAAGGTCCTACGAGCAGTACTTC.

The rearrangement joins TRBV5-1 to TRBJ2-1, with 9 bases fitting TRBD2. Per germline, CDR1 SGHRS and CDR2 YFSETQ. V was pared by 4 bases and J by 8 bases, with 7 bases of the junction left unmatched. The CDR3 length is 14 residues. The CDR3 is CASSPGTSRYEQFF. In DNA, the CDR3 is TGCGCCAGCAGCCCGGGGACTAGCAGATATGAGCAGTTCTTC. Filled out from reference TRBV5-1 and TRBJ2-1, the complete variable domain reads KAGVTQTPRYLIKTRGQQVTLSCSPISGHRSVSWYQQTPGQGLQFLFEYFSETQRNKGNFPGRFSGRQFSNSRSEMNVSTLELGDSALYLCASSPGTSRYEQFFGPGTRLTVL.

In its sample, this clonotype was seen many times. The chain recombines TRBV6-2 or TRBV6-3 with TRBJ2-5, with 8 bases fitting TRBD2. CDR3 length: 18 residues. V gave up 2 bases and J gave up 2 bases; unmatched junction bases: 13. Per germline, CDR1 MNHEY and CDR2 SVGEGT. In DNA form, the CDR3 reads TGTGCCAGCAGTTACAGAGCGGGAGACAACAAGAGGCAAGAGACCCAGTACTTC. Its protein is CASSYRAGDNKRQETQYF.